Listed below are T cell receptor beta chains from one sample, sequenced in a study of monozygotic twins with inflammatory bowel disease. With the 5' RACE reads reprocessed, TCRdb shows one record per CDR3 protein and no DNA. The sample holds roughly 150,000 distinct CDR3 sequences. Sequenced material: blood. Receptors originate from a human donor with ulcerative colitis or Crohn's disease, or a healthy co-twin of an affected twin (not recorded which). Both conserved end residues are part of each CDR3. Each record gives: V gene, J gene, CDR3 protein.

TRBV5-1	TRBJ2-1	CASSLPRETYNEQFF
TRBV5-1	TRBJ1-5	CASSLGQSPGTPQHF
TRBV27	TRBJ2-7	CASSPLQGARYEQYF
TRBV7-9	TRBJ2-1	CASSLARTGTYNEQFF
TRBV14	TRBJ1-3	CASSQDSSGNTIYF
TRBV5-1	TRBJ2-1	CASSLLPSRQTGSSYNEQFF
TRBV7-8	TRBJ2-5	CASSFSRTGEETQYF
TRBV14	TRBJ2-2	CASSRGTRNTGELFF
TRBV7-9	TRBJ2-7	CASSPTDTFYEQYF
TRBV10-3	TRBJ2-7	CAISESKGLAGEANEQYF
TRBV5-5	TRBJ2-1	CASSPGGRGQDEQFF
TRBV7-3	TRBJ2-7	CASSLHSGLAYYEQYF
TRBV7-3	TRBJ2-1	CASSPGGYNEQFF
TRBV6-5	TRBJ1-1	CASSYSKAVNTEAFF
TRBV6-5	TRBJ2-3	CASIPQGRGTDTQYF
TRBV5-8	TRBJ1-4	CASNTQGATGEKLFF
TRBV12-3/TRBV12-4	TRBJ2-1	CASSPTRSSSEQFF
TRBV11-2	TRBJ2-7	CASSQGQAYDQYF
TRBV20-1	TRBJ1-5	CSARTDSNQPQHF
TRBV6-2/TRBV6-3	TRBJ1-1	CASSYLGDVNTEAFF
TRBV12-3/TRBV12-4	TRBJ1-1	CASSPDRVNTEAFF
TRBV7-2	TRBJ1-5	CASSLRAGYSNQPQHF
TRBV20-1	TRBJ2-5	CSASVPGLAGGRQYF
TRBV20-1	TRBJ1-1	CSAKRTVGAGDLTSEMNTEAFF
TRBV7-2	TRBJ2-5	CASSQGLGETQYF
TRBV20-1	TRBJ2-1	CSAGPTGDFTYNEQFF
TRBV29-1	TRBJ1-1	CSVLMTASNTEAFF
TRBV15	TRBJ2-7	CATSRDRPTSGSYEQYF
TRBV6-1	TRBJ1-2	CASSEGPGDNYGYTF
TRBV7-9	TRBJ1-5	CASSLGDKGQPQHF
TRBV29-1	TRBJ2-7	CSASGAVVGYEQYF
TRBV6-5	TRBJ2-7	CASSYSGTSDSYEQYF